This T cell receptor (beta chain) emerged from a study of T cells in Graves' hyperthyroidism and ophthalmopathy (dated 2019 in TCRdb). The study in broad terms: Peripheral blood was collected at initial diagnosis, before any treatment. To identify TCR V-J signatures that set the groups apart, the researchers used a discovery cohort of 90 to 100 patients, made up of 43 with Graves' ophthalmopathy and about 60 with stable Graves' hyperthyroidism. Whether ophthalmopathy could be predicted prospectively was tested in an independent validation cohort made up of about 18 hyperthyroidism patients plus 17 patients who later progressed to ophthalmopathy. For training and testing, the 80 to 100 patients in the discovery cohort were randomly divided in a 7:3 ratio. In more than five Graves' hyperthyroidism patients, the study also compared T-cell repertoires from thyroid tissue with T-cell repertoires from blood. Once sampling was done, hyperthyroidism patients were given methimazole at a starting dose of 30 mg daily, whereas ophthalmopathy patients were given high-dose intravenous methylprednisolone. According to the paper, TCR Vbeta CDR3 sequencing was carried out on 135 peripheral blood samples, which came from some 41 ophthalmopathy, around 74 hyperthyroidism and 17 progressor patients. Results and caveats for the whole study, not just this receptor: A 13 V-J signature model separated ophthalmopathy from stable hyperthyroidism, with 87.88% sensitivity and roughly 82% specificity in cross-validation and 80%/75% in testing. In validation, the model predicted progression to ophthalmopathy with 65% to 71% sensitivity and 72.22% specificity, a median of about 6.7 months before onset. Sample size was not statistically predetermined, and blinding of investigators to group allocation was not performed. Most expanded thyroid clonotypes (frequency above 0.001) were also found in blood, which suggests that blood repertoires may mirror thyroid immune responses.

This clonotype was seen ten or more times. Its antigen target is currently unknown. No per-base quality is available; no much larger clone lies one base away. Graves' hyperthyroidism was defined as stable when no progression to ophthalmopathy occurred over 18 months of follow-up. Hyperthyroidism patients were aged 18 to 65 years and newly diagnosed, with disease duration of less than 2 months. Any patient with an uncontrolled infection, another autoimmune disease, pregnancy or lactation was excluded. Diagnoses were established on the basis of clinical symptoms, serum thyroxine and TRAb, thyroid ultrasound, and orbital computed tomography. Ficoll-Paque density gradient centrifugation was used to isolate PBMCs from 10 ml of fresh peripheral blood. Total RNA was extracted using Trizol reagent, and RNA quality was assessed on an Agilent 2100 Bioanalyzer. From the germline V gene, CDR1 is MGHRA and CDR2 is YSYEKL. Trimmed from V: 8 bases; trimmed from J: 10 bases; junction bases lacking a gene match: 6. The CDR3, cysteine through phenylalanine, is 11 amino acids long. Only the CDR3 DNA stays, 33 bases, in frame from base 1.

TCR beta CDR3 regions were amplified from RNA transcripts. The first round of RT-PCR for the TCR CDR3 was performed with the HTBI primer set and the Qiagen OneStep RT-PCR kit. A second multiplex PCR round built the libraries, followed by size selection and purification. Libraries were sequenced paired-end with 100 bp reads on an Illumina HiSeq2000. As for how the authors treated the data: SOAPnuke was used to process the raw data, throwing out any read that contained adapters or uncalled bases, had a mean Phred below 15, or lacked an exact constant-primer or identifier match. COPE v1.2.5 was used to merge the high-quality paired reads, and each unique nucleotide sequence was defined as a clonotype. MiTCR v1.1 was used to align the clonotypes against IMGT TRBV, TRBD and TRBJ reference segments. Analysis was restricted to V-J combinations with a frequency above 0.0001, which covered 98% to 99.2% of repertoires. A TCS score was defined as the ratio of F50 (clonal expansion) to E x V (chaos), with BLOSUM62-based TCRdist applied between CDR3 peptides within each V-J. Welch's t-statistics and random forest reduced just over 500 V-J features to about 13, which were used in a naive Bayes classifier (R e1071). Through fastp at Q25 and MiXCR, TCRdb rebuilt clones from the public reads, retaining in-frame beta chains. Under each unique CDR3 protein, matching rows form one entry showing the most common genes and DNA. The V and J calls come from TCRdb's annotation, not from the publication. The sample table holds around 440,000 distinct CDR3 sequences, of which 15% to 18% were seen once. Of the sample, roughly an eighth is held by the ten largest clones.

The source is a woman between 18 and 30 years old with Graves' hyperthyroidism. The chain joins TRBV4-1 to TRBJ1-1; TRBD1 aligns with 8 central bases. The specimen sequenced was blood. The CDR3 has the sequence CASGQGSGAFF. The DNA reads TGCGCCAGCGGACAGGGCAGTGGAGCTTTCTTT.